The T cell receptor beta chain under discussion was sequenced for a study of cytomegalovirus exposure and HLA in healthy donors (dated by TCRdb to 2017 to 2019). In terms of the full investigation: An earlier analysis of roughly 500 of the donors reported roughly 300 Gb of sequence data and some 110 million unique TCR beta sequences obtained from about 179 million T cells. The later analysis used no new phenotypic data to find candidate immune exposures, relying instead on TCR beta sequences and their occurrence across donors. The T cell repertoires of under 700 subjects were profiled by immunosequencing and related to cytomegalovirus serostatus. HLA typing included class I and class II loci at four-digit resolution. Of the 350 to 450 genotyped donors, more than 75% were placed in the genetic ancestry cluster associated with self-reported Caucasian donors. All discovery cohort repertoires had been generated on a single sequencing platform. The study aimed to test whether signatures of past pathogen exposure could be identified by cataloging public T cell receptors. A separate validation cohort of 100 to 150 different subjects was used in addition to the approximately 610-subject first cohort. A later genetic analysis took genome-wide SNP genotypes for about 55% of the 666 donors and used that subset as a discovery cohort. Because of strong linkage in the cohort, roughly five DR-DQ haplotypes were treated as single units for association and clustering. Approximately 300 gigabases of sequencing data and 70 million to 85 million unique TCR sequences were included in an early release covering about 620 HLA-typed donors. A later analysis re-examined previously published TCR beta repertoires from 600 to 700 donors and added high-resolution HLA genotyping to investigate patterns of TCR occurrence. An earlier analysis of nearly 600 of the donors applied high-throughput TCR beta sequencing to assess whether each TCR beta V gene segment acted as functional or pseudogenic. The number of donors typed differed by locus, with about 629-640 for A, B, C, DRB1 and DQB1, roughly 520 for DQA1, 600 to 610 for DPA1, and around 430 for DPB1. To predict cytomegalovirus infection status, the study brought together high-throughput TCR immunosequencing, statistical association of individual TCRs with disease status, and machine learning. Among a few hundred genotyped donors of the cohort, an average of around 240,000 unique TCR beta nucleotide sequences were sequenced per donor, roughly 18% of them non-productive. Donor age, sex, ethnicity and CMV serostatus were compiled alongside the repertoire data.

General study outcomes and caveats: Compared with the approximately 720-donor mean, donors in an Asian-associated ancestry cluster had fewer N-insertions in productive TCRs, according to a later genetic analysis. A further reported finding was that TCR beta sequences accurately predicted the HLA-A and HLA-B alleles for most subjects in the first cohort. In a later analysis, most CMV-associated TCR beta chains were found to appear HLA-restricted, with HLA associations seemingly driven largely by CMV exposure. This cohort had only TCR beta chains sequenced, and the lack of alpha or paired-chain data limited which features could be detected. In a later analysis, the rate of TCR association differed among HLA loci, with DRB1 alleles having the most associated TCRs and HLA-C alleles having the fewest. Linkage disequilibrium might explain the correlated functional status among segregating V segments, but an unknown experimental factor could not be ruled out. Because the 87-base-pair reads could not distinguish some IMGT-functional V segments, including TRBV6-2 and TRBV6-3, those segments were excluded. A few of the identified cytomegalovirus-associated TCR beta chains were confirmed in vitro to be specific for cytomegalovirus antigens. The study gave a list of 150 to 200 TCR beta chains associated with cytomegalovirus. Assigning TCR associations to individual alleles was difficult when HLA alleles, especially DR and DQ, strongly co-occurred. Cytomegalovirus status was reported to be diagnosed by the classifier with high specificity and sensitivity in both the original and validation cohorts. The authors suggested that the approach could potentially be generalized to other disease states and immunological phenotypes. The earlier analysis of nearly 600 of the donors excluded seventeen rarely observed V segments, including chromosome 9 orphons, because counts were too low. Because HLA typing was missing for some donors at each locus, association tests included only the typed subset. An earlier analysis of around 500 of the donors showed that most TCR beta V segments appeared in productive rearrangements either about 87% or about 30% of the time, which broadly matched IMGT annotations. Compared with equally common non-associated chains, HLA-associated TCR beta chains in a later analysis were more clonally expanded and had lower generation probabilities. The only immune exposure information available for the cohort was CMV serostatus. Across donors, most TCR sequences were observed very rarely, whereas some public TCRs were present in many individuals. Several of the top co-occurrence clusters appeared to be linked to parvovirus B19, influenza, CMV and Epstein-Barr virus, according to a later analysis. A cluster of highly shared sequence variants was judged likely to be a technical artifact of the sequencing pipeline. In a later analysis, around 17,000 TCR beta sequences were associated with specific HLA alleles at a false discovery rate of 0.05. In a later genetic analysis, a missense DCLRE1C variant was associated with V-gene and J-gene trimming of TCR beta chains, and the association was replicated in an independent cohort. Roughly uniform sequencing depth across donors was assumed in presence/absence analyses, although this assumption may not hold.

The cohort comprised around 690 healthy bone marrow donors. At the time of sampling, all cohort members were nominally healthy, though unrecorded immune exposures were likely present. The donor tested CMV seronegative and was one of the 352 seronegative cohort members. Each donor provided a peripheral blood sample, and peripheral blood mononuclear cells were used for TCR beta sequencing. The Qiagen DNeasy Blood Extraction Kit was used to extract genomic DNA from the blood cell samples. V and J are truncated by 4 bases and 6 bases respectively, leaving an intervening sequence of 13 bases. There are 14 amino acids in the CDR3, from cysteine to phenylalanine inclusive. Only the CDR3 DNA is retained, 42 bases long and in frame from the first base. The germline V gene encodes CDR1 MNHNY and CDR2 SVGAGI (reference sequence). In the case of this clone: Its antigen is currently not known. Base qualities are not provided; no much larger clone lies one nucleotide away.

Library preparation employed the immunoSEQ multiplex PCR assay. For the multiplex PCR, a mixture combining 60 forward primers for TCR Vbeta segments and 13 reverse primers for TCR Jbeta segments was used. The CDR3 region of rearranged TCR beta genes was amplified from genomic DNA by a multiplex PCR assay. Amplified TCR beta libraries were sequenced as 87-base-pair reads on the Illumina HiSeq System. The original methods were these. A later analysis counted some 80 million unique TCR beta chains across the 550 to 800 repertoires, and 9 million to 14 million of these chains were shared by at least two donors. A nearest-neighbor algorithm error-corrected the raw reads and collapsed the reads into unique sequences, merging closely related sequences to remove PCR and sequencing errors. CDR3 sequences were aligned to IMGT reference sequences to assign V, D and J gene segments. For a sequence to be retained, a match of at least six nucleotides to both a V gene segment and a J gene segment was required. Rearrangements were classified as productive when the CDR3 lacked stop codons and remained in frame with V and J, and all other rearrangements were classified as non-productive. Following IMGT convention, CDR3 was defined as the stretch from the second conserved V-encoded cysteine up to the conserved J-encoded phenylalanine. The earlier analysis of 550 to 650 of the donors excluded any sequence lacking an unambiguous match to a single V gene segment. An earlier analysis of fewer than 650 of the donors classified V segments as functional when productive rearrangements were above 56.7% and as segregating when the standard deviation between donors was above 5%. A statistical classification framework was built to diagnose cytomegalovirus status from the catalog of TCR beta chain sequences. In a later analysis, V and J genes were assigned by comparing TCR nucleotide sequences against IMGT/GENE-DB human TR gene sequences. The TCRdist pipeline was used in a later analysis to assign CDR3 sequences and most-parsimonious VDJ recombination scenarios. In a later analysis, each TCR beta chain was defined by its CDR3 amino acid sequence together with its V-gene family, and reads lacking a unique V-gene family were excluded. As a way to deal with suspected cross-contamination and a sequencing artifact, a later analysis dropped 592 nucleotide sequences that were highly shared and had low generation probability. In a later analysis, a clonal expansion index was calculated for each public chain from normalized within-repertoire ranks of inferred template counts. A later analysis computed generation probabilities with a VDJ recombination model fitted to out-of-frame rearrangements, and checked the results against IGoR. Hypergeometric tests were used in a later analysis to score TCR-TCR, TCR-HLA and TCR-CMV co-occurrence, with a repertoire-size bias correction applied to the TCR pairs. False discovery rates were estimated in a later analysis by permuting HLA or CMV assignments 20 times. In a later analysis, co-occurring TCRs were grouped using DBSCAN, with TCRdist sequence similarity added in when clustering inside HLA-allele-positive subsets. Repertoires with fewer than 30,000 or more than 120,000 public chains were left out of co-occurrence clustering, as were five repertoires with anomalous nucleotide sharing. Held by TCRdb, this immuneACCESS table contains in-frame sequences only and omits some clones. Under half of the omission traces to an unresolved V gene where checked; the cause of the rest is unknown. That table furnishes V, J and clone size, whereas the DNA furnished D and trimming. The sample table lists about 140,000 clones, over 60% of them with a count of one. Together, the top ten hold 6.5% of the sample.

Recombination connected TRBV6-6 to TRBJ1-5; TRBD1 is possibly the D segment (5 matching bases). This TCR came from a woman aged 60 to 75 in good health and CMV-seronegative. Sequencing was carried out using PBMCs. CDR3 protein: CASSSAGGTQPQHF. In nucleotide form, the sequence is TGTGCCAGCAGTTCCGCCGGGGGGACTCAGCCCCAGCATTTT.